This T cell receptor beta chain was documented in a study of blood T cell repertoires in COVID-19. Original methodology: Reference gene primer amplification gave nucleated cell count estimates. TCRdb keeps only in-frame clones here, not all; method: immunoSEQ multiplex PCR. The V and J calls and clone size are taken from that table; D and trimming were inferred from the DNA. The table has over 140,000 clones, roughly 85% seen once; the top ten hold 2.5% to 3%. The length of the CDR3 is 18 residues. Trimming took 3 bases from V and 1 from J; bases not matched to a gene: 15. Germline V lookup: CDR1 MDHEN, CDR2 SYDVKM. Participants came from under 30 US areas, aged roughly 18 to 95 years.

The specimen sequenced was PBMCs or T cells enriched from blood (not recorded which). This receptor was taken from a woman between 50 and 59 years old who had recovered from COVID-19. The chain links TRBV28 to TRBJ2-7, with 7 bases fitting TRBD2. This CDR3 reads CASSFLSLGREWSYEQYF. Here the CDR3 DNA reads TGTGCCAGCAGTTTCCTTTCCCTGGGGCGGGAGTGGTCCTACGAGCAGTACTTC. The full variable domain, in which reference TRBV28 and TRBJ2-7 provide the parts outside the CDR3, is DVKVTQSSRYLVKRTGEKVFLECVQDMDHENMFWYRQDPGLGLRLIYFSYDVKMKEKGDIPEGYSVSREKKERFSLILESASTNQTSMYLCASSFLSLGREWSYEQYFGPGTRLTVT.